The 19 T cell receptor beta chains given below trace back to one sample, sequenced in a study of patients and donors after allogeneic stem cell transplantation. In TCRdb, the RT-PCR reads were re-called with MiXCR into one record per CDR3 protein. Among approximately 200,000 distinct CDR3 sequences listed, about 40% were seen once. Input material: blood, either unsorted or a sorted T cell fraction (not recorded which). The receptors originated from a human donor who was either an allogeneic HSCT recipient or a stem cell or donor lymphocyte infusion donor (not recorded which). It is not recorded whose cells these are; they may come from a transplant donor.

This clonotype was picked up a small number of times. This sequence joins TRBV6-5 and TRBJ1-2, with unresolved D. This CDR3 comprises 17 residues. V lost 4 bases and J lost 2, with 20 bases in between. Germline V gene sequence: CDR1 MNHEY, CDR2 SVGAGI. The CDR3 nucleotides are TGTGCCAGCAGTTTCAGACTTTCCCTTGTATTCAACTATGGCTACACCTTC. Residues: CASSFRLSLVFNYGYTF.

This chain connects TRBV27 to TRBJ2-7, with 12 bases aligning to TRBD2. Germline V CDR1 and CDR2: MNHEY, SMNVEV (reference sequence). The trim removed 2 bases at V and 0 bases at J, leaving 5 bases unmatched. The CDR3 is made up of 17 amino acids. The CDR3 region is CASSLASGRVSSYEQYF. CDR3 DNA: TGTGCCAGCAGTTTAGCTAGCGGGAGGGTGAGCTCCTACGAGCAGTACTTC.

This clonotype came up a few times. This sequence joins TRBV4-3 and TRBJ1-6, with TRBD1 as a possible D gene (6 bases). Germline V gene sequence: CDR1 LGHNA, CDR2 YSLEER. The CDR3 covers 18 residues. V gave up 4 bases and J gave up 0 bases, with 16 bases separating them. The CDR3 coding sequence is TGCGCCAGCAGCCCACAGGGCGAACGGAGCTCCTATAATTCACCCCTCCACTTT. It yields the protein CASSPQGERSSYNSPLHF.

V gene TRBV6-5 combines with J gene TRBJ2-1; D is perhaps TRBD2 (5 bases). Germline V gene data show CDR1 as MNHEY and CDR2 as SVGAGI. The CDR3 extends over 15 amino acids. Trimming pared 1 base from V and 5 bases from J, leaving 12 bases between. The CDR3 is CASSYFGEHHNEQFF. In DNA form, the CDR3 reads TGTGCCAGCAGTTACTTTGGGGAGCACCACAATGAGCAGTTCTTC.

The chain links TRBV7-3 to TRBJ2-1; D perhaps matches TRBD2 (6 bases). Germline loops: CDR1 SGHTA, CDR2 FQGTGA. The CDR3 is 18 amino acids. Trimming stripped 1 base from V and 0 bases from J, with 16 bases between. The CDR3 DNA reads TGTGCCAGCAGCTTAAATGCGGCGGGATCGAGCTCCTACAATGAGCAGTTCTTC. It codes for CASSLNAAGSSSYNEQFF.

The V gene is TRBV7-8, the J gene TRBJ2-1; 7 bases agree with TRBD2. With 0 bases clipped from V and 1 base from J, the junction kept 9 bases outside the gene matches. In germline, CDR1 is SGHVS, CDR2 FQNEAQ. CDR3 length: 18 amino acids. CDR3 DNA: TGTGCCAGCAGCTTAGCGGGGATTAGCGGGCGTTCCTACAATGAGCAGTTCTTC. It yields the protein CASSLAGISGRSYNEQFF.

The chain combines TRBV6-2 or TRBV6-3 with TRBJ2-1, with TRBD2 matching 9 bases. Germline CDR1 reads MNHEY; CDR2 reads SVGEGT. The CDR3 is 17 amino acids. The V segment lost 6 bases and the J segment 5 bases; nucleotides outside the gene matches: 14. CDR3 loop: CASSFYSGSVIDNEQFF. CDR3 nucleotides: TGTGCCAGCAGCTTCTATAGCGGGAGCGTGATTGACAATGAGCAGTTCTTC.

The gene calls are TRBV5-1 and TRBJ1-1, with 7 positions matching TRBD1. CDR1 and CDR2 from the germline V gene are SGHRS and YFSETQ. V was clipped by 1 base and J by 1 base; unmatched bases: 4. This CDR3 region has 15 residues. The CDR3 loop reads CASSLHRTGNTEAFF. The DNA of the CDR3 is TGCGCCAGCAGCTTGCACCGGACAGGGAACACTGAAGCTTTCTTT.

This clonotype was counted only a few times. The chain joins TRBV12-3 or TRBV12-4 to TRBJ2-5; 7 bases align to TRBD2. This CDR3 is 13 amino acids long. Unmatched junction bases numbered 5, after V lost 5 bases and J lost 5 bases. CDR3 in DNA: TGTGCCAGCAGTCCTAGCGGCGGGGAGACCCAGTACTTC. Its translation is CASSPSGGETQYF.

This clonotype was detected only a few times. Here the CDR3 reads CASSLSGILAKNIQYF. The CDR3 nucleotides are TGTGCCAGCAGCTTGTCAGGGATTCTAGCCAAAAACATTCAGTACTTC. The rearrangement joins TRBV7-2 to TRBJ2-4; tentatively, D is TRBD1 (5 bases). The CDR3 consists of 16 residues. Looked up from germline, CDR1 is SGHTA and CDR2 is FQGNSA. Trimming left V 3 bases short and J 0 bases short, with 12 bases between. Filled out from reference TRBV7-2 and TRBJ2-4, the complete variable domain reads GAGVSQSPSNKVTEKGKDVELRCDPISGHTALYWYRQSLGQGLEFLIYFQGNSAPDKSGLPSDRFSAERTGGSVSTLTIQRTQQEDSAVYLCASSLSGILAKNIQYFGAGTRLSVL.

This chain links TRBV24-1 with TRBJ1-2, with D unresolved. Germline-derived CDR1 and CDR2 are KGHDR and SFDVKD. V shed 5 bases and J shed 8 bases, with 14 bases lying between them. This CDR3 spans 13 amino acids. CDR3 residues: CATSGEGPHGYTF. In DNA, the CDR3 is TGTGCCACCAGTGGTGAGGGCCCCCACGGCTACACCTTC.

CDR3 sequence: CASGPGTSLYEQYF. The CDR3 DNA reads TGTGCCAGCGGCCCCGGGACTAGCCTGTACGAGCAGTACTTC. V and J are TRBV2 and TRBJ2-7; TRBD2 aligns across 9 bases. After removal of 8 bases from V and 4 bases from J, the junction contained 9 bases not matched to a gene. Germline assignment: CDR1 SNHLY and CDR2 FYNNEI. There are 14 residues in the CDR3.

The chain combines TRBV19 with TRBJ1-1; D is ambiguous. Germline V gene data show CDR1 as LNHDA and CDR2 as SQIVND (reference sequence). The CDR3 is 13 residues long. The V end lost 3 bases, the J end lost 4 bases, and 9 bases lay between the germline ends. The DNA for the CDR3 is TGTGCCAGTAGTATGGGAAGTGCCACTGAAGCTTTCTTT. This sequence encodes CASSMGSATEAFF. Full variable domain (missing parts from reference TRBV19 and TRBJ1-1): DGGITQSPKYLFRKEGQNVTLSCEQNLNHDAMYWYRQDPGQGLRLIYYSQIVNDFQKGDIAEGYSVSREKKESFPLTVTSAQKNPTAFYLCASSMGSATEAFFGQGTRLTVV.

In the case of this clonotype: One junction end disagrees with the germline gene, perhaps due to a read error. The chain carries TRBV6-6 and TRBJ1-1, with TRBD1 identical over 8 bases. CDR1 is MNHNY, CDR2 SVGAGI, per germline (reference sequence). This CDR3 is built from 11 residues. The CDR3 reads CASSYGQGAIF. CDR3 coding DNA: TGTGCCAGCAGTTACGGGCAGGGGGCAATCTTT.

The J gene is TRBJ2-1, the V gene TRBV4-3; 8 bases fit TRBD1. Trimming took 5 bases from V and 0 from J; bases not matched to a gene: 6. CDR1 is LGHNA and CDR2 is YSLEER in the germline V gene. The CDR3 has 16 amino acids. This CDR3 reads CASSMWTGSSYNEQFF. In DNA, the CDR3 is TGCGCCAGCAGCATGTGGACAGGGAGCTCCTACAATGAGCAGTTCTTC.

The rearrangement joins TRBV28 to TRBJ1-1, with D maybe TRBD1 (5 bases). The CDR3 consists of 13 residues. Germline V gives CDR1 MDHEN, CDR2 SYDVKM. Between the trimmed V and J ends, which lost 1 base and 6 bases, there was a span of 9 bases. The CDR3 DNA reads TGTGCCAGCAGTTTATTCCGGGGGGCTGAAGCTTTCTTT. It yields the protein CASSLFRGAEAFF.

CDR3 DNA: TGTGCCAGCAGTCCTTCAGGGAAGGCTAACTATGGCTACACCTTC. Its translation is CASSPSGKANYGYTF. The rearrangement joins TRBV12-3 or TRBV12-4 to TRBJ1-2, with a possible D match to TRBD1 (5 bases). The CDR3 is made up of 15 amino acids. V gave up 5 bases and J gave up 0 bases, with 13 bases separating them.

This chain connects TRBV27 to TRBJ1-1; no reliable D call. This CDR3 comprises 13 residues. Germline-derived CDR1 and CDR2 are MNHEY and SMNVEV (reference sequence). V lost 7 bases and J 1 base, leaving 10 bases between the germline ends. CDR3 bases: TGTGCCAGCACCCCGAAGTGGAACACTGAAGCTTTCTTT. Its translation is CASTPKWNTEAFF.

The chain is built from TRBV9 and TRBJ1-1, with 9 bases aligning to TRBD1. This CDR3 contains 16 residues. CDR1 and CDR2 from the germline V gene are SGDLS and YYNGEE. The V segment lost 3 bases and the J segment 0 bases; nucleotides outside the gene matches: 6. The CDR3 here is CASSARTGEVNTEAFF. The CDR3 coding sequence is TGTGCCAGCAGCGCTCGGACAGGGGAAGTGAACACTGAAGCTTTCTTT.